This T cell receptor (beta chain) was profiled in a study of B cell selection in AIRE deficiency. The study's findings and limits: Approximately 32% of healthy-donor shared Treg TCRbeta sequences appeared in patient Tconv cells. CDR3s were shorter in shared Treg sequences, reflecting few non-templated nucleotide insertions.

In the original processing: Patients' Tregs yielded about 5.65x10^4 distinct TCRbeta sequences; donors' approximately 9.6x10^4. The assay was immunoSEQ multiplex PCR, and TCRdb's table has in-frame clones only and misses some. V, J and clone size derive from that table, while D and trimming were established from the DNA sequence. The sample has roughly 18,000 clones, about 93% seen once. With regard to this clone: Its antigen is currently unknown.

The regulatory T cell sort gate was CD4+CD25hiCD127low/negative. CDR1 is MNHEY and CDR2 is SMNVEV in the germline V gene (reference sequence). The CDR3 has 15 amino acids. The germline V and J ends were trimmed by 4 bases and 1 base, with 11 bases remaining between them. The V and J genes are TRBV27 and TRBJ1-5; D gene unclear. The sequenced material came from CD4+CD25+ Tregs sorted from PBMCs. The TCR comes from a human donor in good health. The CDR3 bases are TGTGCCAGCAGTTATGAGGGTCGGAGCAATCAGCCCCAGCATTTT. It specifies CASSYEGRSNQPQHF.